Listed below are T cell receptor beta chains from one sample, sequenced in a study of early T cells in non-severe SARS-CoV-2 infection. TCRdb used MiXCR to reprocess the 5' RACE reads, holding one entry per CDR3 protein. The table has about 55,000 distinct CDR3 sequences, about 15% seen once. Sample: whole blood, taken at baseline. The receptors were gathered from an adult who was a healthcare worker with PCR-confirmed SARS-CoV-2 infection or an uninfected control (not recorded which). Both conserved end residues are part of each CDR3. A D gene is named only where the DNA matches it firmly. A row's size may be missing; if present it is once, few, many or a size class.

TRBD2	.	TRBV19	TRBJ2-3	17	TGTGCCAGTAGTAAATCCGGGACTAGCGGGACCACAGATACGCAGTATTTT	CASSKSGTSGTTDTQYF
TRBD1	.	TRBV2	TRBJ2-1	15	TGTGCCAGCAGTGCCGGGACAGGAGCCTACAATGAGCAGTTCTTC	CASSAGTGAYNEQFF
TRBD2	.	TRBV6-5	TRBJ2-2	14	TGTGCCAGCCGAAGCGGGAGTAAAGCCGGGGAGCTGTTTTTT	CASRSGSKAGELFF
.	.	TRBV6-1	TRBJ2-6	14	TGTGCCAGCAGGAGAGACAGGTTAAGCGGCGTCCTGACTTTC	CASRRDRLSGVLTF
TRBD1	few	TRBV28	TRBJ1-1	15	TGTGCCAGCAGTTCCGGACAGGGGGCGCGAACTGAAGCTTTCTTT	CASSSGQGARTEAFF
TRBD1	.	TRBV28	TRBJ1-6	14	TGTGCCAGCAGTTTAAGCAGGGGGCTTTCACCCCTCCACTTT	CASSLSRGLSPLHF
.	.	TRBV30	TRBJ2-2	15	TGTGCCTGGAGTGTAGCGGACCTTAACACCGGGGAGCTGTTTTTT	CAWSVADLNTGELFF
TRBD2	.	TRBV4-1	TRBJ2-1	13	TGCGCCAGTAGTCACCCCGGGGGGAATGAGCAGTTCTTC	CASSHPGGNEQFF
.	.	TRBV7-2	TRBJ2-7	13	TGTGCCAGCAGCTTAGCGTACCGGGGCGAGCAGTACTTC	CASSLAYRGEQYF
.	.	TRBV5-1	TRBJ1-1	16	TGCGCCAGCAGCTGGGGAGGCGTCAGGGGTAACACTGAAGCTTTCTTT	CASSWGGVRGNTEAFF
.	.	TRBV12-3/TRBV12-4	TRBJ1-1	14	TGTGCCAGCAGCCGACGACAGATCAACACTGAAGCTTTCTTT	CASSRRQINTEAFF
.	few	TRBV10-1	TRBJ2-3	16	TGCGCCAGCAGTGAGGGGTCACCGGGCCGCCGGGATACGCAGTATTTT	CASSEGSPGRRDTQYF
.	few	TRBV6-4	TRBJ1-5	15	TGTGCCAGCAGTGACTCGGGAGGAAGCAATCAGCCCCAGCATTTT	CASSDSGGSNQPQHF
.	many	TRBV4-2	TRBJ1-6	15	TGTGCCAGCAGCCAAAGGACAGCCACGGATTCACCCCTCCACTTT	CASSQRTATDSPLHF
TRBD1	.	TRBV19	TRBJ1-5	15	TGTGCCAGTAGTCCGGGACAGGGATTTAATCAGCCCCAGCATTTT	CASSPGQGFNQPQHF